Listed below are T cell receptor beta chains from one sample, sequenced in a study of control samples from healthy donors and cancer patients. Measured with immunoSEQ multiplex PCR; TCRdb has only the in-frame clones, and not every one. The data contain more than 100,000 clones, approximately 92% of them singletons. The specimen was blood. These receptors were collected from a man aged 18-30 years in good health. CDR3s include the opening cysteine and the closing phenylalanine or tryptophan. The D gene is left open where the match is weak. Not all rows give a size; the values are once, few, many and, for expanded clones, a class.

CDR3aa: CASSWGTGPGNTIYF
CDR3nt: TGTGCCAGCAGCTGGGGGACAGGGCCGGGAAACACCATATATTTT
j_gene: TRBJ1-3
abundance: .
v_gene: TRBV5-8
d_gene: TRBD1

CDR3aa: CASSASRDSGNTIYF
CDR3nt: TGTGCCAGCAGCGCTAGCAGGGATTCTGGAAACACCATATATTTT
j_gene: TRBJ1-3
abundance: .
v_gene: TRBV9
d_gene: .

CDR3aa: CAWRKGTYEQYF
CDR3nt: TGTGCCTGGAGGAAGGGGACCTACGAGCAGTACTTC
j_gene: TRBJ2-7
abundance: .
v_gene: TRBV30
d_gene: .

CDR3aa: CASSRTGTKDEQFF
CDR3nt: TGTGCCAGCAGCCGAACCGGGACGAAAGATGAGCAGTTCTTC
j_gene: TRBJ2-1
abundance: once
v_gene: TRBV11-2
d_gene: .

CDR3aa: CASSGLAVSIETQYF
CDR3nt: TGTGCCAGCAGCGGACTAGCTGTCAGTATAGAGACCCAGTACTTC
j_gene: TRBJ2-5
abundance: .
v_gene: TRBV6-2/TRBV6-3
d_gene: TRBD2

CDR3aa: CASSQDFGGSSYNSPLHF
CDR3nt: TGTGCCAGCAGCCAAGATTTCGGGGGAAGCTCCTATAATTCACCCCTCCACTTT
j_gene: TRBJ1-6
abundance: .
v_gene: TRBV3-1/TRBV3-2
d_gene: .

CDR3aa: CASSYNRGGHEQFF
CDR3nt: TGTGCCAGCAGTTACAATCGTGGAGGCCATGAGCAGTTCTTC
j_gene: TRBJ2-1
abundance: once
v_gene: TRBV6-5
d_gene: .

CDR3aa: CASSLSYSARYEQYF
CDR3nt: TGTGCCAGCAGTTTATCATACAGTGCAAGATACGAGCAGTACTTC
j_gene: TRBJ2-7
abundance: .
v_gene: TRBV27
d_gene: .

CDR3aa: CASNTFTGANVLTF
CDR3nt: TGTGCCAGCAATACGTTCACTGGGGCCAACGTCCTGACTTTC
j_gene: TRBJ2-6
abundance: .
v_gene: TRBV11-2
d_gene: .

CDR3aa: CAWSPNLNTEAFF
CDR3nt: TGTGCCTGGAGTCCGAATTTGAACACTGAAGCTTTCTTT
j_gene: TRBJ1-1
abundance: .
v_gene: TRBV30
d_gene: .

CDR3aa: CASSPFLRNSYEQYF
CDR3nt: TGTGCCAGCAGTCCCTTTCTTCGTAACTCCTACGAGCAGTACTTC
j_gene: TRBJ2-7
abundance: once
v_gene: TRBV28
d_gene: .

CDR3aa: CASGSTGDSRETQYF
CDR3nt: TGTGCCAGCGGATCGACAGGGGACAGCCGAGAGACCCAGTACTTC
j_gene: TRBJ2-5
abundance: .
v_gene: TRBV7-8
d_gene: TRBD1

CDR3aa: CASSEWSAFF
CDR3nt: TGTGCCAGCAGTGAATGGTCGGCTTTCTTT
j_gene: TRBJ1-1
abundance: once
v_gene: TRBV6-1
d_gene: .

CDR3aa: CASSRTGEQFF
CDR3nt: TGTGCCAGCTCGCGGACAGGTGAGCAGTTCTTC
j_gene: TRBJ2-1
abundance: .
v_gene: TRBV2
d_gene: TRBD1

CDR3aa: CASSMTRENIQYF
CDR3nt: TGTGCCAGCAGCATGACTAGAGAAAACATTCAGTACTTC
j_gene: TRBJ2-4
abundance: .
v_gene: TRBV7-3
d_gene: .

CDR3aa: CASRLGPYQPQHF
CDR3nt: TGTGCCAGCAGGTTAGGACCTTATCAGCCCCAGCATTTT
j_gene: TRBJ1-5
abundance: .
v_gene: TRBV2
d_gene: .

CDR3aa: CASRAGTGYTDTQYF
CDR3nt: TGTGCCAGCAGGGCCGGGACAGGGTACACAGATACGCAGTATTTT
j_gene: TRBJ2-3
abundance: once
v_gene: TRBV27
d_gene: TRBD1

CDR3aa: CAWSSDGGTNYGYTF
CDR3nt: TGTGCCTGGAGTAGCGACGGGGGTACTAACTATGGCTACACCTTC
j_gene: TRBJ1-2
abundance: .
v_gene: TRBV30
d_gene: .

CDR3aa: CASSLSWADPGEQFF
CDR3nt: TGTGCCAGCAGCTTATCTTGGGCCGATCCGGGTGAGCAGTTCTTC
j_gene: TRBJ2-1
abundance: .
v_gene: TRBV7-3
d_gene: .

CDR3aa: CASSLVDTQYF
CDR3nt: TGTGCCAGCAGCTTAGTAGATACGCAGTATTTT
j_gene: TRBJ2-3
abundance: .
v_gene: TRBV11-3
d_gene: .

CDR3aa: CASSQDVAVEAFF
CDR3nt: TGTGCCAGCAGCCAAGATGTGGCAGTTGAAGCTTTCTTT
j_gene: TRBJ1-1
abundance: .
v_gene: TRBV3-1/TRBV3-2
d_gene: .

CDR3aa: CASSYAVSNQPQHF
CDR3nt: TGTGCCAGCAGTTACGCAGTTAGCAATCAGCCCCAGCATTTT
j_gene: TRBJ1-5
abundance: .
v_gene: TRBV6-6
d_gene: .

CDR3aa: CASSSSYEQYF
CDR3nt: TGTGCCAGCAGCTCGTCCTACGAGCAGTACTTC
j_gene: TRBJ2-7
abundance: .
v_gene: TRBV5-6
d_gene: .

CDR3aa: CATSESGTGDYNEQFF
CDR3nt: TGTGCCACCAGTGAGTCAGGGACAGGGGACTACAATGAGCAGTTCTTC
j_gene: TRBJ2-1
abundance: .
v_gene: TRBV24-1
d_gene: TRBD1

CDR3aa: CASQLGSYEQYF
CDR3nt: TGTGCCAGTCAGCTAGGGTCCTACGAGCAGTACTTC
j_gene: TRBJ2-7
abundance: .
v_gene: TRBV28
d_gene: .

CDR3aa: CASSMAPGNTEAFF
CDR3nt: TGTGCCAGTAGTATGGCCCCAGGGAACACTGAAGCTTTCTTT
j_gene: TRBJ1-1
abundance: few
v_gene: TRBV19
d_gene: .

CDR3aa: CASSLTQGTQGAFF
CDR3nt: TGTGCCAGCAGCTTAACTCAGGGGACGCAAGGAGCTTTCTTT
j_gene: TRBJ1-1
abundance: .
v_gene: TRBV11-2
d_gene: .

CDR3aa: CASSFSGTGVYNEQFF
CDR3nt: TGTGCCAGCAGTTTCTCCGGGACAGGGGTCTACAATGAGCAGTTCTTC
j_gene: TRBJ2-1
abundance: once
v_gene: TRBV28
d_gene: TRBD1

CDR3aa: CASSPVMNTGELFF
CDR3nt: TGTGCCAGCTCACCGGTCATGAACACCGGGGAGCTGTTTTTT
j_gene: TRBJ2-2
abundance: .
v_gene: TRBV18
d_gene: .